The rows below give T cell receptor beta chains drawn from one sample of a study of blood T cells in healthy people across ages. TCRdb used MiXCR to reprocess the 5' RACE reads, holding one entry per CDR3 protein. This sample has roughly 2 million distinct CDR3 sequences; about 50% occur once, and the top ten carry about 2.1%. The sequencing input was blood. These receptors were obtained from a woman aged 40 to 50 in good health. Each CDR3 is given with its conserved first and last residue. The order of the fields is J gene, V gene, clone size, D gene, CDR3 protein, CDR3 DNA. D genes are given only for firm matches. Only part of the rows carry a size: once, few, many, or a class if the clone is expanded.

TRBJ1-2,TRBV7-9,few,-,CASSSRPIYGYTF,TGTGCCAGCAGCTCCCGTCCCATATATGGCTACACCTTC
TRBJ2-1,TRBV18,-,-,CASSPIQIRGSYNEQFF,TGTGCCAGCTCACCGATCCAAATAAGGGGCTCCTACAATGAGCAGTTCTTC
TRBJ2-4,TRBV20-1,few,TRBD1,CSARTRSGQQNIQYF,TGCAGTGCTAGAACAAGGTCGGGACAGCAAAACATTCAGTACTTC
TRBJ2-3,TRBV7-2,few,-,CASSARTQGDTQYF,TGTGCCAGCAGCGCCCGGACACAAGGGGATACGCAGTATTTT
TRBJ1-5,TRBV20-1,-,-,CSAREGWQGHNQPQHF,TGCAGTGCTAGAGAAGGGTGGCAGGGTCACAATCAGCCCCAGCATTTT
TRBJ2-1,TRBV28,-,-,CASSSRTADNEQFF,TGTGCCAGCAGTTCACGGACTGCCGACAATGAGCAGTTCTTC
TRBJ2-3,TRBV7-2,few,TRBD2,CASSLGVLAGGTDTQYF,TGTGCCAGCAGCTTAGGGGTACTAGCGGGGGGCACAGATACGCAGTATTTT
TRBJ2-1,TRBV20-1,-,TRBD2,CSARSPSGGNEQFF,TGCAGTGCTAGGTCGCCTAGCGGGGGGAATGAGCAGTTCTTC
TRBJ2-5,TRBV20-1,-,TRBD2,CSASLSAGGPQETQYF,TGCAGTGCTAGCCTTAGCGCGGGGGGGCCTCAAGAGACCCAGTACTTC
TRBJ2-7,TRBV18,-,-,CASSPGPTPGEQYF,TGTGCCAGCTCACCAGGGCCCACTCCTGGTGAGCAGTACTTC
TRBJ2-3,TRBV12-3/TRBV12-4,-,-,CASSLEARVGTDTQYF,TGTGCCAGCAGTTTAGAAGCGAGGGTTGGCACAGATACGCAGTATTTT
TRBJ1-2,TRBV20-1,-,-,CSARDSLTNGYTF,TGCAGTGCTAGGGACAGCTTAACCAATGGCTACACCTTC
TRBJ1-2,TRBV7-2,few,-,CASSIGLDGYTF,TGTGCCAGCAGCATAGGATTGGATGGCTACACCTTC
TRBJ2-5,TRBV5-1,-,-,CASSLLSEETQYF,TGCGCCAGCAGCTTACTAAGCGAAGAGACCCAGTACTTC
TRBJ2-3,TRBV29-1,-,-,CSVENGSGVGTQYF,TGCAGCGTTGAGAATGGTTCGGGGGTAGGTACGCAGTATTTT
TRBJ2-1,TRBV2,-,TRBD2,CASSLTSGVDEQFF,TGTGCCAGCAGCCTGACTAGCGGGGTTGATGAGCAGTTCTTC
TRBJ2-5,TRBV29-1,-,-,CSVDEWDFSNEQYF,TGCAGCGTTGATGAGTGGGATTTTAGCAATGAGCAGTACTTC
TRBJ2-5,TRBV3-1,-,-,CASSTPGAQETQYF,TGTGCCAGCAGCACACCGGGGGCACAAGAGACCCAGTACTTC
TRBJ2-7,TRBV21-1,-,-,CASSKEGAMEREGEQYF,TGTGCCAGCAGTAAAGAGGGGGCCATGGAGAGAGAGGGCGAGCAGTACTTC
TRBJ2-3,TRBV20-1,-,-,CSASPADAQYF,TGCAGTGCTAGCCCAGCAGATGCGCAGTATTTT
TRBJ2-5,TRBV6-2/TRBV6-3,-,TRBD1,CASSSGQGWINEQYF,TGTGCCAGCAGTTCTGGACAGGGGTGGATCAATGAGCAGTACTTC
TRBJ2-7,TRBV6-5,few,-,CASSYQGGWNEQYF,TGTGCCAGCAGTTACCAGGGGGGATGGAACGAGCAGTACTTC
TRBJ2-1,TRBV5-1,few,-,CASSLVVWGEQFF,TGCGCCAGCAGCTTGGTTGTCTGGGGTGAGCAGTTCTTC
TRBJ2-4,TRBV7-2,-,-,CASSSNPTTVGQYF,TGTGCCAGCAGCTCAAACCCCACGACAGTGGGGCAGTACTTC
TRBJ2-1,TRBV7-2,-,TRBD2,CASSWGLAGGRNEQFF,TGTGCCAGCAGCTGGGGACTAGCGGGGGGGAGGAATGAGCAGTTCTTC
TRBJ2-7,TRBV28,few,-,CASSYMTGSAYEQYF,TGTGCCAGCAGTTACATGACAGGTTCTGCCTACGAGCAGTACTTC
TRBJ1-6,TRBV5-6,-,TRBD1,CASSLERGPDNSPLHF,TGTGCCAGCAGCTTGGAGAGGGGGCCGGATAATTCACCCCTCCACTTT
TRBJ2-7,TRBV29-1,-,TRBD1,CSTRQGAQSYEQYF,TGCAGCACCAGACAGGGGGCCCAGTCATACGAGCAGTACTTC
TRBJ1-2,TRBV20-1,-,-,CSAHTIQDPFYGYTF,TGCAGTGCCCACACCATCCAAGACCCTTTCTATGGCTACACCTTC
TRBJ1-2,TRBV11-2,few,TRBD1,CASSFGTGQLTLYGYTF,TGTGCCAGCAGCTTCGGGACAGGGCAACTTACTCTCTATGGCTACACCTTC
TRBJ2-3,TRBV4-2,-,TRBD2,CASSLRLLAGGTDTQYF,TGTGCCAGCAGCCTCCGATTACTAGCGGGGGGGACAGATACGCAGTATTTT
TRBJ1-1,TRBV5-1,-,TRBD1,CASSSIGTENTEAFF,TGCGCCAGCAGCTCAATCGGGACAGAGAACACTGAAGCTTTCTTT
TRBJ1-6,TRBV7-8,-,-,CASSLAFGQKLHF,TGTGCCAGCAGCTTAGCTTTCGGACAGAAGCTCCACTTT
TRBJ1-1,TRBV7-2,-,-,CASSLLEGRAEAFF,TGTGCCAGCAGCTTATTGGAGGGGCGGGCTGAAGCTTTCTTT
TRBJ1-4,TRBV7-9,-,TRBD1,CASSLDRGGNEKLFF,TGTGCCAGCAGCTTAGACAGGGGAGGGAATGAAAAACTGTTTTTT
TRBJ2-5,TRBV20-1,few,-,CSASRQGAETQYF,TGCAGTGCTAGTCGCCAGGGTGCAGAGACCCAGTACTTC
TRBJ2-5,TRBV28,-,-,CASSFLQGKETQYF,TGTGCCAGCAGTTTCCTGCAGGGGAAAGAGACCCAGTACTTC
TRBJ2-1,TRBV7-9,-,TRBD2,CASSLGTSTSNEQFF,TGTGCCAGCAGCTTAGGGACTAGCACTTCCAATGAGCAGTTCTTC
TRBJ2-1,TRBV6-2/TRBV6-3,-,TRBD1,CASSSPTGGGLNEQFF,TGTGCCAGCAGTTCCCCGACAGGGGGCGGGTTAAATGAGCAGTTCTTC
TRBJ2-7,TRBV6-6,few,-,CASRSAGILNEQYF,TGTGCCAGTCGTTCCGCAGGCATTCTAAACGAGCAGTACTTC
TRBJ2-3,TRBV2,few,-,CASSEGNPQYF,TGTGCCAGCAGTGAAGGAAACCCGCAGTATTTT
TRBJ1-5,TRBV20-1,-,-,CSAGRPNNQPQHF,TGCAGTGCTGGACGGCCGAACAATCAGCCCCAGCATTTT
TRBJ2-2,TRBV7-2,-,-,CASSRSYTGELFF,TGTGCCAGCAGCCGATCCTACACCGGGGAGCTGTTTTTT
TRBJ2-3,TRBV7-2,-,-,CASSPELTSTDTQYF,TGTGCCAGCAGCCCTGAGCTTACTAGCACAGATACGCAGTATTTT
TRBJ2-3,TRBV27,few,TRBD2,CASSLFGLAGGTTSTDTQYF,TGTGCCAGCAGTTTATTCGGACTAGCGGGGGGAACCACTAGCACAGATACGCAGTATTTT
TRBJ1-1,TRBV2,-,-,CASMASRAGNTEAFF,TGTGCCAGCATGGCCTCGCGGGCAGGAAACACTGAAGCTTTCTTT
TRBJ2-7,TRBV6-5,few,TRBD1,CASSPRTGVVEQYF,TGTGCCAGCAGCCCTCGGACAGGGGTGGTCGAGCAGTACTTC
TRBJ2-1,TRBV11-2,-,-,CASSFMNEQFF,TGTGCCAGCAGTTTTATGAATGAGCAGTTCTTC
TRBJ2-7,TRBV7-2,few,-,CASRPPGQGGNEQYF,TGTGCCAGCAGGCCGCCGGGCCAGGGAGGTAACGAGCAGTACTTC
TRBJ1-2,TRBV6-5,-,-,CASRSPAAYGYTF,TGTGCCAGCAGATCACCGGCGGCCTATGGCTACACCTTC
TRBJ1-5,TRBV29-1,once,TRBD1,CSAVDRWGQPQHF,TGCAGCGCCGTGGACAGGTGGGGTCAGCCCCAGCATTTT
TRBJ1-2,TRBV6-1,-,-,CASSEAQTGYGYTF,TGTGCCAGCAGTGAAGCACAGACGGGCTATGGCTACACCTTC
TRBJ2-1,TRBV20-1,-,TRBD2,CSASTSGAPNEQFF,TGCAGTGCTTCGACTAGCGGGGCGCCCAATGAGCAGTTCTTC
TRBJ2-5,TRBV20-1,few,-,CSAPGPTQETQYF,TGCAGTGCTCCGGGACCTACTCAAGAGACCCAGTACTTC
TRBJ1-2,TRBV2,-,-,CASSGGASFGYTF,TGTGCCAGCAGTGGAGGGGCTTCCTTTGGCTACACCTTC